Reported below is one T cell receptor beta chain. Its target is unknown. Using immunoSEQ multiplex PCR, the repertoire was profiled, and TCRdb retains in-frame clones only, with some absent. Of around 11,000 clones listed, approximately 69% are singletons. The sample comes from a study of OX40 agonist ivuxolimab in advanced cancers. Study as a whole: Patients in the trial were receiving intravenous ivuxolimab every 2 weeks, at doses of 0.01 to 10 mg/kg. Three patients had partial responses: one hepatocellular carcinoma, two cutaneous melanoma. Findings of the study overall: Some patients without response likewise showed low normalized clonal expansion.

The germline CDR1 and CDR2 sequences are LNHNV and YYDKDF (reference sequence). Trimming left V 5 bases short and J 5 bases short, with 9 bases between. The CDR3 is 13 amino acids. The chain is built from TRBV15 and TRBJ2-2, with a tentative D call TRBD2 (6 bases). The receptor's source is an adult with an advanced solid tumor such as melanoma, head and neck, liver or kidney cancer. This specimen consisted of CD4+ or CD8+ T cells sorted from blood, obtained in a trial of the OX40 agonist ivuxolimab. The CDR3 DNA sequence: TGTGCCACCAGCGGCGGAGGGACCGGGGAGCTGTTTTTT. It specifies CATSGGGTGELFF.